A selection of T cell receptor beta chains follows, all from one sample in a study of blood T cells in healthy people across ages. TCRdb re-called the 5' RACE reads with MiXCR, one entry per CDR3 protein. The sample records approximately 400,000 distinct CDR3 sequences, over 45% being singletons. The material sequenced was blood. The source of these receptors is a man between 60 and 75 years old in good health. The CDR3 runs from the conserved cysteine through the conserved F or W. The D gene is left open where the match is weak. Clone sizes are given selectively: once, few, many, or a class where the clone is expanded.

D gene: TRBD1
J gene: TRBJ1-6
V gene: TRBV5-1
clone size: -
CDR3 DNA: TGCGCCAGCAGCCCACGCCCGGGACAGTTTAATTCACCCCTCCACTTT
CDR3 protein: CASSPRPGQFNSPLHF

D gene: -
J gene: TRBJ2-7
V gene: TRBV2
clone size: -
CDR3 DNA: TGTGCCAGCAGCGCCAACGAGCAGGAGCAGTACTTC
CDR3 protein: CASSANEQEQYF

D gene: -
J gene: TRBJ2-2
V gene: TRBV18
clone size: -
CDR3 DNA: TGTGCCAGCTCACCACAGGGGCTCCTCACAAACACCGGGGAGCTGTTTTTT
CDR3 protein: CASSPQGLLTNTGELFF

D gene: TRBD2
J gene: TRBJ2-7
V gene: TRBV6-2/TRBV6-3
clone size: -
CDR3 DNA: TGTGCCAGCAGCTCCTCGGGACTAGCGGGAGCAGGCGAGCAGTACTTC
CDR3 protein: CASSSSGLAGAGEQYF

D gene: TRBD2
J gene: TRBJ2-4
V gene: TRBV4-1
clone size: few
CDR3 DNA: TGCGCCAGCAGCCAAGACGGGGGTAGCGGGGGAGGAAACATTCAGTACTTC
CDR3 protein: CASSQDGGSGGGNIQYF

D gene: TRBD1
J gene: TRBJ2-3
V gene: TRBV3-1
clone size: few
CDR3 DNA: TGTGCCAGCAGCCAAGATCGGGACAGTCGGGGCGATACGCAGTATTTT
CDR3 protein: CASSQDRDSRGDTQYF

D gene: TRBD2
J gene: TRBJ2-7
V gene: TRBV27
clone size: few
CDR3 DNA: TGTGCCAGCCAACTAGCGGGTGACTCCTACGAGCAGTACTTC
CDR3 protein: CASQLAGDSYEQYF

D gene: -
J gene: TRBJ2-3
V gene: TRBV7-2
clone size: -
CDR3 DNA: TGTGCCAGCAGCTTAGAGGCGGGGCGTGGAGATGCGCAGTATTTT
CDR3 protein: CASSLEAGRGDAQYF

D gene: -
J gene: TRBJ2-7
V gene: TRBV6-5
clone size: -
CDR3 DNA: TGTGCCAGCAGTTACTCGAGACAGGACTACGAGCAGTACTTC
CDR3 protein: CASSYSRQDYEQYF

D gene: TRBD1
J gene: TRBJ1-4
V gene: TRBV7-2
clone size: -
CDR3 DNA: TGTGCCAGCAGCCCCCAGGGGGGACAGAAGAATGAAAAACTGTTTTTT
CDR3 protein: CASSPQGGQKNEKLFF

D gene: -
J gene: TRBJ2-7
V gene: TRBV3-1
clone size: -
CDR3 DNA: TGTGCCAGCAGCCAAGATGCTGTCTCCTACGAGCAGTACTTC
CDR3 protein: CASSQDAVSYEQYF

D gene: TRBD2
J gene: TRBJ2-7
V gene: TRBV5-5
clone size: few
CDR3 DNA: TGTGCCAGCAGCTCCCAGTCCGGACTAGGGTACGAGCAGTACTTC
CDR3 protein: CASSSQSGLGYEQYF

D gene: -
J gene: TRBJ2-7
V gene: TRBV12-3/TRBV12-4
clone size: -
CDR3 DNA: TGTGCCAGCAGTTTAGGCGGGACGCACCGCTACGAGCAGTACTTC
CDR3 protein: CASSLGGTHRYEQYF

D gene: TRBD2
J gene: TRBJ2-3
V gene: TRBV20-1
clone size: -
CDR3 DNA: TGCAGTGCCCGGACTAGCGGGGGGATAACGCAGTATTTT
CDR3 protein: CSARTSGGITQYF

D gene: TRBD1
J gene: TRBJ1-2
V gene: TRBV7-8
clone size: few
CDR3 DNA: TGTGCCAGCAGCTCGGACAGGGGGAAAGGTGGCTACACCTTC
CDR3 protein: CASSSDRGKGGYTF

D gene: TRBD1
J gene: TRBJ1-1
V gene: TRBV20-1
clone size: -
CDR3 DNA: TGCAGTGCTAGGTGGGACAGCAGGACTGAAGCTTTCTTT
CDR3 protein: CSARWDSRTEAFF

D gene: -
J gene: TRBJ2-7
V gene: TRBV1
clone size: -
CDR3 DNA: TGCACCAGCAGTCCTAAACCCGGACTAGCGGGAGAGGAAGACTTCTACGAGCAGTACTTC
CDR3 protein: CTSSPKPGLAGEEDFYEQYF

D gene: TRBD1
J gene: TRBJ2-7
V gene: TRBV10-3
clone size: -
CDR3 DNA: TGTGCCAGCAGTTTATCCAGGGGGAAGGGTAATGAGCAGTACTTC
CDR3 protein: CASSLSRGKGNEQYF

D gene: -
J gene: TRBJ2-1
V gene: TRBV12-3/TRBV12-4
clone size: few
CDR3 DNA: TGTGCCAGCAGACTACAGGGAGGGTACGGTGAGCAGTTCTTC
CDR3 protein: CASRLQGGYGEQFF

D gene: -
J gene: TRBJ2-4
V gene: TRBV2
clone size: -
CDR3 DNA: TGTGCCAGCAGTGAGGGACGGAGTCTCCAAATTCAGTACTTC
CDR3 protein: CASSEGRSLQIQYF

D gene: -
J gene: TRBJ2-7
V gene: TRBV25-1
clone size: -
CDR3 DNA: TGTACCAGCAGCACGTTTAGAGAGCAGTACTTC
CDR3 protein: CTSSTFREQYF

D gene: TRBD2
J gene: TRBJ2-3
V gene: TRBV20-1
clone size: few
CDR3 DNA: TGCAGTGCTGGTCCGGGACTAGTAACAGATACGCAGTATTTT
CDR3 protein: CSAGPGLVTDTQYF

D gene: TRBD2
J gene: TRBJ2-1
V gene: TRBV3-1
clone size: -
CDR3 DNA: TGTGCCAGCAGCTTTACGGGGGGGCTTAGCAATGAGCAGTTCTTC
CDR3 protein: CASSFTGGLSNEQFF

D gene: TRBD2
J gene: TRBJ2-4
V gene: TRBV3-1
clone size: -
CDR3 DNA: TGTGCCAGCACGCGTCGGGGGGATTCCTCCAAAAACATTCAGTACTTC
CDR3 protein: CASTRRGDSSKNIQYF

D gene: -
J gene: TRBJ2-7
V gene: TRBV27
clone size: -
CDR3 DNA: TGTGCCAGCAGAACCTACATGGCTACCTACGAGCAGTACTTC
CDR3 protein: CASRTYMATYEQYF

D gene: TRBD2
J gene: TRBJ2-3
V gene: TRBV2
clone size: -
CDR3 DNA: TGTGCCAGCAGCGCGACTAGCGGGAGCGCAGATACGCAGTATTTT
CDR3 protein: CASSATSGSADTQYF

D gene: TRBD2
J gene: TRBJ2-7
V gene: TRBV7-9
clone size: -
CDR3 DNA: TGTGCCAGCAGCTCCGGAGCGGGACCATCCTACGAGCAGTACTTC
CDR3 protein: CASSSGAGPSYEQYF

D gene: -
J gene: TRBJ2-7
V gene: TRBV20-1
clone size: -
CDR3 DNA: TGCAGTGCTAGAGAGGACAGAACCTACGAGCAGTACTTC
CDR3 protein: CSAREDRTYEQYF

D gene: -
J gene: TRBJ2-3
V gene: TRBV7-6
clone size: -
CDR3 DNA: TGTGCCAGCAGCTTATCTGGCGGGCAACGGGGAGATACGCAGTATTTT
CDR3 protein: CASSLSGGQRGDTQYF

D gene: TRBD1
J gene: TRBJ2-7
V gene: TRBV12-3/TRBV12-4
clone size: many
CDR3 DNA: TGTGCCAGCAGTTTCGGGCAGGGGGCCTCCTACGAGCAGTACTTC
CDR3 protein: CASSFGQGASYEQYF

D gene: -
J gene: TRBJ2-6
V gene: TRBV20-1
clone size: -
CDR3 DNA: TGCAGTGCCCCACGGCGGGCAGAAGAATCGGCTGGGGCCAACGTCCTGACTTTC
CDR3 protein: CSAPRRAEESAGANVLTF

D gene: -
J gene: TRBJ2-7
V gene: TRBV6-2/TRBV6-3
clone size: few
CDR3 DNA: TGTGCCAGCAGTTACGTCCAGGCCCTCTCCTACGAGCAGTACTTC
CDR3 protein: CASSYVQALSYEQYF

D gene: TRBD1
J gene: TRBJ2-7
V gene: TRBV29-1
clone size: -
CDR3 DNA: TGCAGCGTTGCCGACAGGGGGCTCGCCTACGAGCAGTACTTC
CDR3 protein: CSVADRGLAYEQYF

D gene: TRBD1
J gene: TRBJ1-4
V gene: TRBV29-1
clone size: few
CDR3 DNA: TGCAGCGTCAGGACAGGCTTTAATGAAAAACTGTTTTTT
CDR3 protein: CSVRTGFNEKLFF

D gene: -
J gene: TRBJ2-5
V gene: TRBV19
clone size: -
CDR3 DNA: TGTGCCAGTAGCAGCCTCGGACGAGAGACCCAGTACTTC
CDR3 protein: CASSSLGRETQYF

D gene: -
J gene: TRBJ1-2
V gene: TRBV18
clone size: few
CDR3 DNA: TGTGCCAGCTCACTTCTCCCACGGGGCGACGACTATGGCTACACCTTC
CDR3 protein: CASSLLPRGDDYGYTF

D gene: -
J gene: TRBJ2-1
V gene: TRBV14
clone size: -
CDR3 DNA: TGTGCCAGCAGAGGGGGGAGGTACAATGAGCAGTTCTTC
CDR3 protein: CASRGGRYNEQFF

D gene: TRBD2
J gene: TRBJ2-3
V gene: TRBV20-1
clone size: -
CDR3 DNA: TGCAGTGCTCCCCGGGAGGTGGGGAGCACAGATACGCAGTATTTT
CDR3 protein: CSAPREVGSTDTQYF

D gene: TRBD1
J gene: TRBJ1-4
V gene: TRBV7-8
clone size: -
CDR3 DNA: TGTGCCAGCAGCTCCCGGACAGGGATGAATGAAAAACTGTTTTTT
CDR3 protein: CASSSRTGMNEKLFF

D gene: -
J gene: TRBJ2-7
V gene: TRBV28
clone size: -
CDR3 DNA: TGTGCCAGCAGTTTCGACAACTGGGGCTACGAGCAGTACTTC
CDR3 protein: CASSFDNWGYEQYF

D gene: TRBD1
J gene: TRBJ2-5
V gene: TRBV15
clone size: -
CDR3 DNA: TGTGCCACCAGCAGGCCAGGGACAGGGGGATTGAAGACCCAGTACTTC
CDR3 protein: CATSRPGTGGLKTQYF

D gene: TRBD1
J gene: TRBJ2-2
V gene: TRBV4-2
clone size: few
CDR3 DNA: TGTGCCAGCAGTCGCAACAGGGGTAACACCGGGGAGCTGTTTTTT
CDR3 protein: CASSRNRGNTGELFF

D gene: TRBD2
J gene: TRBJ2-1
V gene: TRBV28
clone size: -
CDR3 DNA: TGTGCCAGCATGGTCTCGGCTAGCGGGCTTTACAATGAGCAGTTCTTC
CDR3 protein: CASMVSASGLYNEQFF

D gene: TRBD1
J gene: TRBJ1-1
V gene: TRBV5-1
clone size: once
CDR3 DNA: TGCGCCAGCAGCTTGGACACAGGGGACAGCGAAGCTTTCTTT
CDR3 protein: CASSLDTGDSEAFF

D gene: -
J gene: TRBJ1-1
V gene: TRBV29-1
clone size: -
CDR3 DNA: TGCAGCGTTGAGGACACTGAAGCTTTCTTT
CDR3 protein: CSVEDTEAFF

D gene: -
J gene: TRBJ2-7
V gene: TRBV4-3
clone size: few
CDR3 DNA: TGCGCCAGCAGCCAACTTGTGTTAAGCGGCTACGAGCAGTACTTC
CDR3 protein: CASSQLVLSGYEQYF